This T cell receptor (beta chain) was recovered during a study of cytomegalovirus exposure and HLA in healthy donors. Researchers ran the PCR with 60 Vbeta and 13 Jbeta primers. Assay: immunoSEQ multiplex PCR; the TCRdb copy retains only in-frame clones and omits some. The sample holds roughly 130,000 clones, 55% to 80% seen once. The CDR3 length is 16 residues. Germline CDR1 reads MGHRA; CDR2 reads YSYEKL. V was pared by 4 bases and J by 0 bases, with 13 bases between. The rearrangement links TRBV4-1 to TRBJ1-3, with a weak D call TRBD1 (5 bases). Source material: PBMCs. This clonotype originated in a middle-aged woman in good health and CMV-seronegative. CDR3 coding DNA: TGCGCCAGCAGCCCGGTACAGGCATTCTCTGGAAACACCATATATTTT. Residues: CASSPVQAFSGNTIYF.